These 16 T cell receptor beta chains were all obtained from the same sample, sequenced in a study of blood T cell repertoires in COVID-19. Assay: immunoSEQ multiplex PCR; the TCRdb copy retains only in-frame clones and omits some. The sample lists about 86,000 clones; roughly four fifths were seen once. What was sequenced was peripheral blood. These receptors were obtained from a woman at least 80 years old with acute or convalescent COVID-19.

The CDR3 reads CSVETDRAGTGELFF. In DNA form, the CDR3 reads TGCAGCGTTGAAACGGACAGGGCCGGGACCGGGGAGCTGTTTTTT. V is TRBV29-1 and J is TRBJ2-2; 8 bases map to TRBD1. This CDR3 comprises 15 residues. With V trimmed by 2 bases and J by 5 bases, 7 bases remained unmatched. Germline V lookup: CDR1 SQVTM, CDR2 ANQGSEA.

The genes are TRBV28 and TRBJ2-7, with TRBD1 as a possible D gene (5 bases). CDR1 is MDHEN and CDR2 is SYDVKM in the germline V gene. The CDR3 has 16 residues. The V and J ends lost 6 bases and 3 bases respectively, with 21 bases between them. The CDR3 region is CASSSSQGNRIYEQYF. In nucleotides, the CDR3 is TGTGCCAGCAGCTCCTCTCAGGGAAATCGAATCTACGAGCAGTACTTC. The full variable domain, with the rest looked up from reference TRBV28 and TRBJ2-7, is DVKVTQSSRYLVKRTGEKVFLECVQDMDHENMFWYRQDPGLGLRLIYFSYDVKMKEKGDIPEGYSVSREKKERFSLILESASTNQTSMYLCASSSSQGNRIYEQYFGPGTRLTVT.

The rearrangement uses TRBV10-3 and TRBJ1-1; weak D call: TRBD1 (5 bases). The CDR3 spans 14 residues. Germline assignment: CDR1 ENHRY and CDR2 SYGVKD. The CDR3 reads CAAIGGGGATEAFF. Written as DNA, the CDR3 is TGTGCGGCAATCGGGGGGGGTGGAGCCACTGAAGCTTTCTTT.

The rearrangement links TRBV19 to TRBJ1-3; weak D call: TRBD1 (6 bases). From germline, CDR1 is LNHDA and CDR2 SQIVND (reference sequence). V was cut by 7 bases and J by 0 bases, with 19 bases left in between. The CDR3 has 17 amino acids. CDR3 sequence: CASTGARTVLSGNTIYF. CDR3 in DNA: TGTGCCAGTACCGGAGCCCGGACAGTCCTCTCTGGAAACACCATATATTTT. Based on the CDR3 plus reference TRBV19 and TRBJ1-3, the full variable domain is DGGITQSPKYLFRKEGQNVTLSCEQNLNHDAMYWYRQDPGQGLRLIYYSQIVNDFQKGDIAEGYSVSREKKESFPLTVTSAQKNPTAFYLCASTGARTVLSGNTIYFGEGSWLTVV.

This clone was seen only once. J is TRBJ1-1 and V is TRBV2; D gene ambiguous. The ends were cut back, 3 bases at V and 0 bases at J, with 8 bases in the middle. CDR1 SNHLY and CDR2 FYNNEI come from the germline V gene. This CDR3 comprises 14 residues. CDR3 DNA: TGTGCCAGCAGTGACCTAGGAGTGAACACTGAAGCTTTCTTT. Translated: CASSDLGVNTEAFF.

The chain carries TRBV21-1 and TRBJ2-3; the listed D gene, TRBD2, was not tested against the DNA. TRBV21-1 corresponds to a pseudogene. CDR3 length equals 16 residues. This CDR3 reads CASSKLEVSGTDTQYF. CDR3 DNA sequence: TGTGCCAGCAGCAAATTGGAGGTGAGCGGCACAGATACGCAGTATTTT.

This chain connects TRBV9 to TRBJ2-2, with 10 bases identical to TRBD2. The CDR3 covers 16 residues. CDR1 and CDR2 from the germline V gene are SGDLS and YYNGEE. Trimming removed 4 bases from V and 7 bases from J; junction bases left unmatched: 10. The CDR3 here is CASSLQAGGLSGELFF. CDR3 DNA: TGTGCCAGCAGCCTTCAAGCGGGAGGGCTAAGCGGGGAGCTGTTTTTT.

This chain uses TRBV7-3 with TRBJ2-1; possible D gene TRBD2, 5 bases. Trimming left V 0 bases short and J 0 bases short, with 6 bases between. Per germline, CDR1 SGHTA and CDR2 FQGTGA. CDR3 size: 15 residues. CDR3 in DNA: TGTGCCAGCAGCTTAACTAGCGACTCCTACAATGAGCAGTTCTTC. It is translated as CASSLTSDSYNEQFF.

The genes are TRBV27 and TRBJ2-7, with TRBD2 matching 11 bases. The V and J ends lost 3 bases and 0 bases, in that order; junction bases with no gene match: 1. Germline V gene lookup returns CDR1 MNHEY and CDR2 SMNVEV (reference sequence). The CDR3 is 15 amino acids. CDR3 DNA sequence: TGTGCCAGCAGTTTGACTAGCGGGGACTCCTACGAGCAGTACTTC. Translating it yields CASSLTSGDSYEQYF.

The J gene is TRBJ1-3, the V gene TRBV28, with a tentative D call TRBD1 (5 bases). Trimming removed 4 bases at V and 0 bases at J, with 13 bases between. Germline CDR1 and CDR2: MDHEN and SYDVKM. The CDR3 spans 16 residues. The CDR3 sequence is CASSSPRGDSGNTIYF. The DNA for the CDR3 is TGTGCCAGCAGTTCCCCGCGGGGGGACTCTGGAAACACCATATATTTT.

This clone was detected once. CDR3 in DNA: TGTGCCAGCAGCTTAGGACTGGCGGTAAGATCCACAGATACGCAGTATTTT. The encoded protein is CASSLGLAVRSTDTQYF. The chain joins TRBV7-2 to TRBJ2-3; no firm D call. V lost 1 base and J 2 bases, leaving 16 bases between the germline ends. The CDR3 contains 17 residues. In germline, CDR1 is SGHTA, CDR2 FQGNSA. The whole variable domain, remainder taken from reference TRBV7-2 and TRBJ2-3, is GAGVSQSPSNKVTEKGKDVELRCDPISGHTALYWYRQSLGQGLEFLIYFQGNSAPDKSGLPSDRFSAERTGGSVSTLTIQRTQQEDSAVYLCASSLGLAVRSTDTQYFGPGTRLTVL.

V gene TRBV19 combines with J gene TRBJ2-1; TRBD2 matches 13 bases. CDR3 size: 17 residues. Germline CDR1 and CDR2: LNHDA and SQIVND (reference sequence). V was pared by 5 bases and J by 3 bases, with 7 bases of the junction left unmatched. Here the CDR3 reads CASSSGGLAGLYNEQFF. The CDR3, as DNA: TGTGCCAGTAGTTCCGGGGGACTAGCGGGACTCTACAATGAGCAGTTCTTC.

The rearrangement joins TRBV19 to TRBJ1-2; D is unclear. CDR1 is LNHDA and CDR2 is SQIVND in the germline V gene (reference sequence). V lost 6 bases, J lost 7 bases, and 24 bases lay in between. The CDR3 spans 16 residues. DNA for the CDR3: TGTGCCAGTAGATTCCCCATTCAATCGGGGTCATCTGGCTACACCTTC. Its protein is CASRFPIQSGSSGYTF. The whole variable domain, filled in from reference TRBV19 and TRBJ1-2, reads DGGITQSPKYLFRKEGQNVTLSCEQNLNHDAMYWYRQDPGQGLRLIYYSQIVNDFQKGDIAEGYSVSREKKESFPLTVTSAQKNPTAFYLCASRFPIQSGSSGYTFGSGTRLTVV.

The genes are TRBV6-1 and TRBJ1-2, with a weak D call TRBD1 (6 bases). The CDR3 is made up of 16 amino acids. The germline V gene has CDR1 MNHNS and CDR2 SASEGT. V lost 2 bases and J lost 0, with 13 bases in between. CDR3 sequence reads: CASSERGAPSNYGYTF. The CDR3 bases are TGTGCCAGCAGTGAACGGGGGGCCCCCTCTAACTATGGCTACACCTTC.

The chain joins TRBV7-2 to TRBJ2-2; 13 bases are a match to TRBD2. J gave up 0 bases and V 5 bases, and 3 bases lay outside the gene matches. Germline V gene lookup returns CDR1 SGHTA and CDR2 FQGNSA. The CDR3 spans 17 residues. Here the CDR3 DNA reads TGTGCCAGCAGCCGGGGGACTAGCGGGACGAACACCGGGGAGCTGTTTTTT. Translation gives CASSRGTSGTNTGELFF.

The CDR3 DNA is TGCGCCAGCAGGTTCCCGGGGGGAAATTATGGCTACACCTTC. It yields the protein CASRFPGGNYGYTF. The V call is TRBV5-1, the J call TRBJ1-2, with D perhaps matching TRBD1 (5 bases). The CDR3 length is 14 residues. Germline V lookup: CDR1 SGHRS, CDR2 YFSETQ. V was cut by 5 bases and J by 5 bases, with 16 bases left in between.